This T cell receptor (beta chain) came from a study of blood T cell repertoires in COVID-19. As for the study in general: Sources were T cells, B-cell-depleted T cells, or PBMCs; the material itself was cDNA or gDNA.

Cohort 3 donors were reported recovered after two negative PCRs, clearance, or symptom resolution. As processed by the authors: Estimates of nucleated cell counts were drawn from the amplification of reference gene primers. Only in-frame clones appear in the TCRdb table, and some are missing; sequencing was by immunoSEQ multiplex PCR. D and trimming come from the DNA, and the V and J calls and clone size come from that table. The sample has 250,000 to 300,000 clones; just under 90% are singletons. The germline CDR1 and CDR2 sequences are DFQATT and SNEGSKA (reference sequence). The trim removed 7 bases at V and 2 bases at J, leaving 2 bases unmatched. This CDR3 has 11 amino acids.

The sequencing input was PBMCs or T cells enriched from blood (not recorded which). The TCR comes from a woman aged 60-75 years who had recovered from COVID-19. J is TRBJ2-7 and V is TRBV20-1; TRBD2 aligns across 7 bases. CDR3 region: CSGGRAYEQYF. CDR3 coding DNA: TGCAGTGGTGGGAGGGCCTACGAGCAGTACTTC.